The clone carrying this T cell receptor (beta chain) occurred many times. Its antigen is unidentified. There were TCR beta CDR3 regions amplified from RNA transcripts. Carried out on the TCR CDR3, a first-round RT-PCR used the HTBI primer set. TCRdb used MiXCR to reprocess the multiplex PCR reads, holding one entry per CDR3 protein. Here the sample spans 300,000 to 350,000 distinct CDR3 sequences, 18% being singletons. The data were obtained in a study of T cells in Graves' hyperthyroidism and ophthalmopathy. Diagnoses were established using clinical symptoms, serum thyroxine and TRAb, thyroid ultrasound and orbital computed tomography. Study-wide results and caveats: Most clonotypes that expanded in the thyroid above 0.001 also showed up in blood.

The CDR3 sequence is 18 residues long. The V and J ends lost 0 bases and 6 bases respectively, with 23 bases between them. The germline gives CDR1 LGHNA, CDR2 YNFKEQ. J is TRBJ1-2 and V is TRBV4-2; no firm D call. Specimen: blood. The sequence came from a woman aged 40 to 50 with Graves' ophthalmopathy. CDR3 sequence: CASSQDSPSARGGHGYTF. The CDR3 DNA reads TGTGCCAGCAGCCAAGATTCGCCCTCCGCGCGGGGAGGGCATGGCTACACCTTC.